The 30 T cell receptor beta chains below all came from one sample that was sequenced in a study of blood T cell repertoires in COVID-19 (dated by TCRdb to about 2020). Library preparation used the immunoSEQ multiplex PCR assay. This immuneACCESS table, as held by TCRdb, lists in-frame sequences with V and J called but not all clones. Of the missing ones, under half trace to an unresolved V gene in checked studies; the others have no known cause. The sample includes tens of thousands of clones, with around nine tenths observed a single time. Around 1.3% of the sample lies in the top ten. Sequencing used peripheral blood. Receptor source: a man aged 60 to 75 with acute or convalescent COVID-19.

The chain carries TRBV3-1 (or the pseudogene TRBV3-2) and TRBJ2-4; perhaps TRBD2 as D (6 bases). The CDR3 runs to 16 residues. From germline, CDR1 is LGHDT and CDR2 YNNKEL (reference sequence). V shed 1 base and J shed 0 bases, with 10 bases lying between them. CDR3 DNA sequence: TGTGCCAGCAGCCAAGGTGGGAGGCTAGCCAAAAACATTCAGTACTTC. This codes for CASSQGGRLAKNIQYF.

The gene calls are TRBV19 and TRBJ1-2, with 8 positions matching TRBD1. The CDR3 is 14 residues long. V lost 3 bases to trimming and J lost 7 bases; unmatched junction nucleotides: 7. The V gene's germline CDR1 is LNHDA and CDR2 SQIVND (reference sequence). CDR3 sequence reads: CASSIRQGTTGYTF. The DNA for the CDR3 is TGTGCCAGTAGTATCCGACAGGGGACAACTGGCTACACCTTC. Based on the CDR3 plus reference TRBV19 and TRBJ1-2, the full variable domain is DGGITQSPKYLFRKEGQNVTLSCEQNLNHDAMYWYRQDPGQGLRLIYYSQIVNDFQKGDIAEGYSVSREKKESFPLTVTSAQKNPTAFYLCASSIRQGTTGYTFGSGTRLTVV.

V usage is TRBV6-6 and J usage is TRBJ1-2; 7 bases match TRBD1. The V gene end was trimmed by 6 bases and the J gene end by 6 bases; junction bases not matched to a gene: 10. The CDR3 runs 14 residues. From germline, CDR1 is MNHNY and CDR2 SVGAGI (reference sequence). The CDR3 is CASRGGDRVDGYTF. The CDR3 DNA follows: TGTGCCAGCAGGGGGGGAGACAGGGTAGATGGCTACACCTTC.

The rearrangement uses TRBV29-1 and TRBJ1-1; D is unclear. Trimming took 3 bases from V and 0 from J, leaving 8 bases between them. Germline values: CDR1 SQVTM, CDR2 ANQGSEA. CDR3 length equals 13 residues. CDR3 sequence (DNA): TGCAGCGTTGATCATGGAGTGAACACTGAAGCTTTCTTT. It is translated as CSVDHGVNTEAFF.

The V and J genes are TRBV5-6 and TRBJ2-7; tentative D call: TRBD2 (6 bases). CDR1 is SGHDT, CDR2 YYEEEE, per germline. Deletions cut 1 base from V and 4 bases from J, with 15 bases between. CDR3 length equals 15 residues. The CDR3 loop is CASSLHRGSEYEQYF. The CDR3 coding sequence is TGTGCCAGCAGCTTGCATCGGGGGTCAGAGTACGAGCAGTACTTC.

This chain connects TRBV10-3 to TRBJ1-4; a weak D match, TRBD1 (6 bases). The CDR3 spans 13 residues. In germline, CDR1 is ENHRY, CDR2 SYGVKD. Trimming pared 6 bases from V and 10 bases from J, leaving 15 bases between. The DNA for the CDR3 is TGTGCCATCAGGGACTTGACAGGCGGAAAACTGTTTTTT. This codes for CAIRDLTGGKLFF.

This sequence joins TRBV11-2 and TRBJ1-6; D not resolved. Germline CDR1 and CDR2: SGHAT and FQNNGV. The CDR3 is 15 residues long. V was cut by 7 bases and J by 2 bases, with 12 bases left in between. CDR3 DNA sequence: TGTGCCAGCACGCCTTTCAGGACCTATAATTCACCCCTCCACTTT. It encodes CASTPFRTYNSPLHF.

V is TRBV11-2 and J is TRBJ2-1, with 12 bases lining up with TRBD1. With V trimmed by 3 bases and J by 7 bases, 10 bases remained unmatched. The CDR3 length is 17 residues. Germline V gene data show CDR1 as SGHAT and CDR2 as FQNNGV. The CDR3 loop reads CASSFLGRDRGRNEQFF. The CDR3 DNA reads as TGTGCCAGCAGCTTCCTAGGACGGGACAGGGGGCGGAATGAGCAGTTCTTC.

The genes are TRBV29-1 and TRBJ1-1; D ambiguous. Germline V gives CDR1 SQVTM, CDR2 ANQGSEA. V shed 3 bases and J shed 6 bases, with 5 bases lying between them. The CDR3 is 10 residues long. CDR3 sequence: CSVEEPEAFF. CDR3 bases: TGCAGCGTTGAGGAGCCTGAAGCTTTCTTT. The full variable domain, rest sourced from reference TRBV29-1 and TRBJ1-1, is SAVISQKPSRDICQRGTSLTIQCQVDSQVTMMFWYRQQPGQSLTLIATANQGSEATYESGFVIDKFPISRPNLTFSTLTVSNMSPEDSSIYLCSVEEPEAFFGQGTRLTVV.

The chain links TRBV27 to TRBJ1-2; D remains unclear. This CDR3 is built from 14 residues. The V gene lost 5 bases and the J gene lost 4 bases, with 14 bases spanning the gap. The germline V gene has CDR1 MNHEY and CDR2 SMNVEV (reference sequence). The CDR3 is CASSPRGFVYGYTF. The CDR3 DNA is TGTGCCAGCAGTCCCCGCGGGTTTGTCTATGGCTACACCTTC.

V usage is TRBV7-8 and J usage is TRBJ1-5; 7 bases are a match to TRBD1. V gave up 3 bases and J gave up 5 bases; unmatched junction bases: 4. The length of the CDR3 is 14 residues. In germline, CDR1 is SGHVS, CDR2 FQNEAQ. CDR3 amino acids: CASSFGTVDQPQHF. Written as DNA, the CDR3 is TGTGCCAGCAGCTTCGGGACAGTCGATCAGCCCCAGCATTTT.

V and J are TRBV5-1 and TRBJ1-2; tentative D call: TRBD1 (5 bases). The CDR3 has 13 residues. The V end lost 2 bases, the J end lost 4 bases, and 9 bases lay between the germline ends. From germline, CDR1 is SGHRS and CDR2 YFSETQ. The CDR3 loop reads CASSFDGGYGYTF. CDR3 nucleotides: TGCGCCAGCAGCTTTGACGGGGGCTATGGCTACACCTTC.

A single count supports this clone. CDR3 in amino acids: CASRPLRRQGASTEAFF. DNA of the CDR3: TGTGCCAGTAGGCCCTTAAGGAGACAGGGGGCTAGCACTGAAGCTTTCTTT. This chain links TRBV19 with TRBJ1-1; TRBD1 matches 10 bases. The length of the CDR3 is 17 residues. V dropped 6 bases and J dropped 4; count of bases not matched to a gene: 14. CDR1 LNHDA and CDR2 SQIVND come from the germline V gene (reference sequence).

The gene calls are TRBV30 and TRBJ1-1, with TRBD1 as a possible D gene (5 bases). The CDR3 loop spans 14 amino acids. Germline V lookup: CDR1 GTSNPN, CDR2 SVGIG (reference sequence). V gave up 4 bases and J gave up 1 base, with 13 bases separating them. The CDR3 here is CAWNNGAGNTEAFF. The CDR3 nucleotides are TGTGCCTGGAACAATGGGGCTGGGAACACTGAAGCTTTCTTT.

The chain recombines TRBV12-3 or TRBV12-4 with TRBJ1-2; D is ambiguous. The CDR3 runs 13 residues. Trimming took off 11 bases at V and 4 bases at J, with 17 bases between the two ends. The CDR3 spells CASSSGRVYGYTF. For the CDR3, the DNA is TGTGCCTCCTCCTCGGGGAGAGTCTATGGCTACACCTTC.

This sequence joins TRBV2 and TRBJ1-2; 10 nucleotides match TRBD1. The germline CDR1 and CDR2 sequences are SNHLY and FYNNEI. The CDR3 contains 14 residues. The J segment lost 11 bases and the V segment lost 0 bases, leaving 6 bases of the junction unmatched. CDR3 sequence (DNA): TGTGCCAGCAGTGAAGCCCTAAGGACAGGGGGGTACACCTTC. This gives the protein CASSEALRTGGYTF.

Remarks on this clone: Additional DNA sequences in this sample encode the identical CDR3. This sequence joins TRBV30 and TRBJ1-2; possibly TRBD1 for D (5 bases). The CDR3 consists of 12 residues. V was shortened by 3 bases and J by 4 bases, with 9 bases between the two germline ends. Germline CDR1 and CDR2: GTSNPN and SVGIG (reference sequence). The CDR3 bases are TGTGCCTGGAGCCGGGGGAGCTATGGCTACACCTTC. Translation: CAWSRGSYGYTF. The variable domain in full, completed from reference TRBV30 and TRBJ1-2, reads SQTIHQWPATLVQPVGSPLSLECTVEGTSNPNLYWYRQAAGRGLQLLFYSVGIGQISSEVPQNLSASRPQDRQFILSSKKLLLSDSGFYLCAWSRGSYGYTFGSGTRLTVV.

The chain recombines TRBV19 with TRBJ2-5, with D possibly matching TRBD1 (5 bases). CDR3 length: 16 residues. Trimming shortened V by 4 bases and J by 2 bases, and 17 bases separated the two germline ends. From germline, CDR1 is LNHDA and CDR2 SQIVND (reference sequence). In DNA form, the CDR3 reads TGTGCCAGTAGTAAAATTCAGGGTGTAGGGCAAGAGACCCAGTACTTC. Translating it yields CASSKIQGVGQETQYF.

This chain's CDR3 is CASRLRLAGNTIYF. CDR3 nucleotide sequence: TGTGCCAGCAGATTGAGGTTAGCTGGAAACACCATATATTTT. The V call is TRBV28, the J call TRBJ1-3; unclear D gene. Trimming cost V 6 bases and J 2 bases, with 11 bases left between them. CDR1 is MDHEN, CDR2 SYDVKM, per germline. The CDR3 runs 14 residues.

The J gene is TRBJ2-7, the V gene TRBV11-2; TRBD1 might be the D (7 bases). There are 15 residues in the CDR3. Germline V gives CDR1 SGHAT, CDR2 FQNNGV. Trimming took off 2 bases at V and 6 bases at J, with 17 bases between the two ends. The CDR3 nucleotides are TGTGCCAGCAGCTTACCAACCGGGACAGCGGGCGAGCAGTACTTC. Protein sequence: CASSLPTGTAGEQYF.

This chain connects TRBV3-1 (or the pseudogene TRBV3-2) to TRBJ2-3, with 8 bases fitting TRBD2. The CDR3 contains 14 residues. V was pared by 6 bases and J by 5 bases, with 7 bases of the junction left unmatched. Germline V lookup: CDR1 LGHDT, CDR2 YNNKEL (reference sequence). The CDR3 DNA is TGTGCCAGCAGTCTCTTAAGCGGGGGAGATACGCAGTATTTT. Translating gives CASSLLSGGDTQYF.

The chain employs TRBV11-2 and TRBJ2-3, with 7 bases that match TRBD1. The ends lost 3 bases at V and 0 bases at J; junction bases unmatched: 6. This CDR3 comprises 16 residues. The V gene's germline CDR1 is SGHAT and CDR2 FQNNGV. The CDR3: CASSFHRGPSTDTQYF. The CDR3 nucleotides are TGTGCCAGCAGCTTTCACAGGGGACCTAGCACAGATACGCAGTATTTT.

The chain joins TRBV2 to TRBJ2-7, with 9 bases lining up with TRBD1. CDR1 and CDR2 from the germline V gene are SNHLY and FYNNEI. V shed 1 base, J shed 3 bases, and the junction held 1 base outside the gene matches. There are 14 residues in the CDR3. In DNA form, the CDR3 reads TGTGCCAGCAGTGAAGTGGGACAGGGCTACGAGCAGTACTTC. It encodes CASSEVGQGYEQYF.

The J gene is TRBJ1-6, the V gene TRBV6-5; D is perhaps TRBD1 (5 bases). The CDR3 is made up of 13 amino acids. V was trimmed by 9 bases and J by 10 bases, leaving 16 bases between them. Germline assignment: CDR1 MNHEY and CDR2 SVGAGI. The CDR3 region is CASCKGIGSPLHF. The CDR3, as DNA: TGTGCCAGTTGTAAGGGGATAGGATCACCCCTCCACTTT.

The V and J genes are TRBV2 and TRBJ1-3; D ambiguous. The CDR3 length is 14 residues. Germline CDR1 reads SNHLY; CDR2 reads FYNNEI. The V end lost 6 bases, the J end lost 4 bases, and 13 bases lay between the germline ends. The CDR3 here is CASSARGSGNTIYF. As DNA, the CDR3 is TGTGCCAGCAGCGCGCGGGGTTCCGGAAACACCATATATTTT.

V is TRBV15 and J is TRBJ2-2; D perhaps matches TRBD2 (5 bases). Trimming removed 1 base from V and 7 bases from J, with 16 bases in between. Germline V CDR1 and CDR2: LNHNV, YYDKDF (reference sequence). This CDR3 region has 16 residues. The CDR3 region has the DNA TGTGCCACCAGCAGAGTATCGCCCACGGCGGGCGGGGAGCTGTTTTTT. It codes for CATSRVSPTAGGELFF.

This clone was seen only once. V and J are TRBV27 and TRBJ1-6; 7 bases are a match to TRBD1. Trimming removed 7 bases from V and 9 bases from J; junction bases left unmatched: 9. The CDR3 length is 14 residues. Germline V CDR1 and CDR2: MNHEY, SMNVEV (reference sequence). In DNA, the CDR3 is TGTGCCAGCACCCCGACAGGGATGGCTTCACCCCTCCACTTT. This codes for CASTPTGMASPLHF.

The chain employs TRBV7-3 and TRBJ2-7; 9 nucleotides match TRBD2. V lost 1 base and J lost 4; bases outside the gene matches: 2. CDR1 is SGHTA, CDR2 FQGTGA, per germline. This CDR3 is 14 amino acids long. CDR3 in amino acids: CASSLRAGGYEQYF. CDR3 sequence (DNA): TGTGCCAGCAGCTTAAGAGCGGGGGGTTACGAGCAGTACTTC. Supplemented by reference TRBV7-3 and TRBJ2-7, the full variable domain reads GAGVSQTPSNKVTEKGKYVELRCDPISGHTALYWYRQSLGQGPEFLIYFQGTGAADDSGLPNDRFFAVRPEGSVSTLKIQRTERGDSAVYLCASSLRAGGYEQYFGPGTRLTVT.

The CDR3: CASSLSPSYEQYF. CDR3 nucleotides: TGTGCCAGCAGCTTATCTCCCTCCTACGAGCAGTACTTC. The chain has TRBV7-3 and TRBJ2-7; D is ambiguous. The germline gives CDR1 SGHTA, CDR2 FQGTGA. V was clipped by 2 bases and J by 0 bases, with 5 bases between them. CDR3 size: 13 residues.

The chain combines TRBV30 with TRBJ1-1; tentatively, D is TRBD1 (6 bases). Trimming took 1 base from V and 10 from J, leaving 25 bases between them. The CDR3 runs to 16 residues. Germline V CDR1 and CDR2: GTSNPN, SVGIG (reference sequence). The CDR3 DNA reads as TGTGCCTGGAGTGCCGGTGATCTGGACAGTACTGGTTTAGCTTTCTTT. This translates into CAWSAGDLDSTGLAFF.